This TCR beta chain appears in the sequencing data of a study of regulatory T cells in long-lasting Graves disease. CDR3 length equals 13 residues. Trimming pared 3 bases from V and 8 bases from J, leaving 13 bases between. Germline V CDR1 and CDR2: KGHSY, FQNENV. Library construction for TCR beta used iRepertoire HTBI primers and Arm-PCR of CDR3 regions. TCRdb redid the calling of the multiplex PCR reads with MiXCR, one entry per CDR3 protein. The data show some 470,000 distinct CDR3 sequences, about a fifth seen once. Time point defined: persistent/refractory GD, antithyroid drugs over 5 years with positive TRAb. PBMC RNA was the source of the TCR library. This clonotype appeared many times.

The V gene is TRBV16, the J gene TRBJ1-2; unclear D gene. The TCR was taken from a female donor with Graves disease. Sample: peripheral blood mononuclear cells (PBMCs), taken when the disease was refractory, from a patient treated with antithyroid drugs. Written as DNA, the CDR3 is TGTGCCAGCAGCCAGAGGAGTACTTTCGGCTACACCTTC. Protein product: CASSQRSTFGYTF.